The 23 T cell receptor beta chains given below trace back to one sample, sequenced in a study of identical twins' blood T cells. From the 5' RACE reads, TCRdb called clonotypes with MiXCR, one entry per CDR3 protein. The sample lists 350,000 to 400,000 distinct CDR3 sequences; around 30% were seen once. The sample was PBMCs. The receptors were sampled from a woman between 18 and 49 years old in good health.

This clonotype turned up a few times. The chain is built from TRBV4-3 and TRBJ2-5; 11 positions match TRBD2. The junction had 2 bases not matched to a gene; V was cut back by 0 bases and J by 2 bases. The V gene's germline CDR1 is LGHNA and CDR2 YSLEER. This CDR3 is 16 amino acids long. DNA for the CDR3: TGCGCCAGCAGCCAAGATAGACTAGCGGGACAAGAGACCCAGTACTTC. Its translation: CASSQDRLAGQETQYF.

This clonotype occurred a few times. The chain carries TRBV11-2 and TRBJ2-1; the match to TRBD2 covers 10 bases. The CDR3 contains 18 residues. Per the germline V gene, CDR1 is SGHAT and CDR2 is FQNNGV. The J segment lost 7 bases and the V segment lost 1 base, leaving 13 bases of the junction unmatched. CDR3 loop: CASSLGGGTSGKGNEQFF. The CDR3 nucleotides are TGTGCCAGCAGCTTAGGAGGGGGTACTAGCGGGAAAGGGAATGAGCAGTTCTTC.

This chain uses TRBV29-1 with TRBJ1-2, with D possibly matching TRBD1 (6 bases). The CDR3 sequence is 14 residues long. The V gene lost 0 bases and the J gene lost 6 bases, with 14 bases spanning the gap. Germline V gene sequence: CDR1 SQVTM, CDR2 ANQGSEA. CDR3 sequence reads: CSVEEAAGGHGYTF. DNA for the CDR3: TGCAGCGTTGAAGAGGCGGCCGGGGGCCATGGCTACACCTTC.

The chain recombines TRBV29-1 with TRBJ1-2; D gene uncertain. The CDR3 covers 12 residues. Germline CDR1 reads SQVTM; CDR2 reads ANQGSEA. V gave up 7 bases and J gave up 8 bases, with 17 bases separating them. The CDR3 DNA reads as TGCAGCGCCCCGGACGGACCTGAGGGCTACACCTTC. Protein product: CSAPDGPEGYTF. The full variable domain, completed using reference TRBV29-1 and TRBJ1-2, is SAVISQKPSRDICQRGTSLTIQCQVDSQVTMMFWYRQQPGQSLTLIATANQGSEATYESGFVIDKFPISRPNLTFSTLTVSNMSPEDSSIYLCSAPDGPEGYTFGSGTRLTVV.

The CDR3 DNA follows: TGCAGTGCCCACCGGGGGAATAGGGTAGATACGCAGTATTTT. Translation: CSAHRGNRVDTQYF. The gene calls are TRBV20-1 and TRBJ2-3, with D maybe TRBD2 (6 bases). Germline V gives CDR1 DFQATT, CDR2 SNEGSKA (reference sequence). The CDR3 has 14 amino acids. The ends were cut back, 6 bases at V and 5 bases at J, with 18 bases in the middle.

V usage is TRBV9 and J usage is TRBJ2-1; D possibly corresponds to TRBD2 (5 bases). Trimming took 4 bases from V and 2 from J, leaving 16 bases between them. Germline V gene sequence: CDR1 SGDLS, CDR2 YYNGEE. CDR3 length: 16 residues. CDR3 amino acids: CASSPLGSAAYNEQFF. CDR3 DNA sequence: TGTGCCAGCAGCCCCTTGGGTAGCGCGGCCTACAATGAGCAGTTCTTC.

In this sample, this clonotype turned up a few times. V and J are TRBV7-9 and TRBJ2-1; perhaps TRBD2 as D (6 bases). CDR1 and CDR2 from the germline V gene are SEHNR and FQNEAQ (reference sequence). The V end was cut by 5 bases, the J end by 8 bases, with 13 bases between. This CDR3 comprises 13 residues. In DNA form, the CDR3 reads TGTGCCAGCAGCGAACTTTGGGGGGATGAGCAGTTCTTC. This gives the protein CASSELWGDEQFF.

The chain combines TRBV19 with TRBJ1-1, with D possibly matching TRBD1 (5 bases). The CDR3 extends over 15 amino acids. Trimming removed 2 bases at V and 5 bases at J, with 15 bases between. Germline values: CDR1 LNHDA, CDR2 SQIVND (reference sequence). CDR3 coding DNA: TGTGCCAGTAGTATACAGGGCCCTGGTGGGACTGAAGCTTTCTTT. This sequence encodes CASSIQGPGGTEAFF.

The rearrangement links TRBV3-1 to TRBJ1-1, with D unclear. Trimming stripped 6 bases from V and 0 bases from J, with 11 bases between. Germline loops: CDR1 LGHDT, CDR2 YNNKEL (reference sequence). The CDR3 runs 14 residues. The CDR3 sequence is CASSGNGLNTEAFF. The CDR3 DNA reads as TGTGCCAGCAGTGGGAACGGACTGAACACTGAAGCTTTCTTT.

The chain recombines TRBV7-9 with TRBJ1-2; D is possibly TRBD1 (6 bases). Germline V gives CDR1 SEHNR, CDR2 FQNEAQ (reference sequence). This CDR3 region has 14 residues. The ends were cut back, 5 bases at V and 4 bases at J, with 14 bases in the middle. The CDR3 DNA follows: TGTGCCAGCAGCAATACAGGGTTTAGCTATGGCTACACCTTC. Protein product: CASSNTGFSYGYTF.

In this sample, this clonotype turned up a few times. The gene calls are TRBV29-1 and TRBJ2-5; 9 bases agree with TRBD2. Germline loops: CDR1 SQVTM, CDR2 ANQGSEA. This CDR3 comprises 14 residues. Germline trimming cut 3 bases from V and 4 bases from J; bases unmatched to any gene: 6. The CDR3 DNA sequence: TGCAGCGTTGATGGGCGGGAGGGGCGAGAGACCCAGTACTTC. This gives the protein CSVDGREGRETQYF.

This clonotype was observed a handful of times. V usage is TRBV6-2 or TRBV6-3 and J usage is TRBJ1-1; possible D gene TRBD1, 6 bases. Germline V gene sequence: CDR1 MNHEY, CDR2 SVGEGT. Trimming stripped 3 bases from V and 0 bases from J, with 17 bases between. The CDR3 length is 17 residues. Written as DNA, the CDR3 is TGTGCCAGCAGTTATCGGGAGGACAGCGTGATGAACACTGAAGCTTTCTTT. Protein product: CASSYREDSVMNTEAFF.

A few counts support this clonotype. V gene TRBV4-1 combines with J gene TRBJ1-6; 7 bases fit TRBD1. V trimming: 4 bases; J trimming: 6 bases; junction bases outside the gene matches: 9. Germline-derived CDR1 and CDR2 are MGHRA and YSYEKL. The length of the CDR3 is 16 residues. The CDR3 region has the DNA TGCGCCAGCAGCCCAAAGGAGACAGGGACTAATTCACCCCTCCACTTT. It codes for CASSPKETGTNSPLHF.

The table lists this clonotype with many counts. V and J are TRBV11-2 and TRBJ2-1; D might be TRBD2 (5 bases). CDR3 size: 13 residues. The germline gives CDR1 SGHAT, CDR2 FQNNGV. V dropped 6 bases and J dropped 4 bases, with 10 bases sitting between them. CDR3 sequence (DNA): TGTGCCAGCAGACGGCTAGCTTACAATGAGCAGTTCTTC. Translated: CASRRLAYNEQFF.

A few counts support this clonotype. The chain recombines TRBV20-1 with TRBJ2-1, with unresolved D. V shed 6 bases and J shed 0 bases, with 12 bases lying between them. Germline assignment: CDR1 DFQATT and CDR2 SNEGSKA (reference sequence). The CDR3 contains 14 residues. The CDR3 DNA reads TGCAGTGCGGATCCAGAGAGCTCCTACAATGAGCAGTTCTTC. Its protein is CSADPESSYNEQFF.

The sample holds many counts of this clonotype. The CDR3 DNA sequence: TGTGCCAGCAGTCCAGAACTAATCGTGAACACCGGGGAGCTGTTTTTT. Protein: CASSPELIVNTGELFF. This chain connects TRBV11-2 to TRBJ2-2, with D unresolved. Germline-derived CDR1 and CDR2 are SGHAT and FQNNGV. V was clipped by 6 bases and J by 1 base, with 15 bases between them. CDR3 size: 16 residues.

The rearrangement uses TRBV28 and TRBJ1-1; the D is unclear. V was clipped by 10 bases and J by 5 bases, with 11 bases between them. CDR3 size: 11 residues. Germline CDR1 reads MDHEN; CDR2 reads SYDVKM. The CDR3 DNA is TGTGCCATAGTGGGTGGAACTGAAGCTTTCTTT. This sequence encodes CAIVGGTEAFF.

The chain links TRBV20-1 to TRBJ1-1, with TRBD1 as a possible D gene (6 bases). V gave up 4 bases and J gave up 4 bases, with 16 bases separating them. The CDR3 is made up of 14 amino acids. In germline, CDR1 is DFQATT, CDR2 SNEGSKA (reference sequence). This chain's CDR3 is CSAKRPGQITEAFF. The CDR3 DNA reads as TGCAGTGCTAAAAGGCCCGGACAGATCACTGAAGCTTTCTTT.

The rearrangement joins TRBV20-1 to TRBJ2-7; TRBD2 agrees at 11 bases. The CDR3 extends over 15 amino acids. Germline assignment: CDR1 DFQATT and CDR2 SNEGSKA (reference sequence). V shed 5 bases, J shed 6 bases, and the junction held 12 bases outside the gene matches. CDR3 coding DNA: TGCAGTGCTCAAGGATTAGCGGGAGGGGTCTCCGAGCAGTACTTC. Translated: CSAQGLAGGVSEQYF.

Regarding this clonotype: This CDR3 fails to terminate in the conserved phenylalanine or tryptophan, so it likely reflects a read error. This sequence joins TRBV6-6 and TRBJ1-1; D is uncertain. Germline-derived CDR1 and CDR2 are MNHNY and SVGAGI (reference sequence). V gave up 11 bases and J gave up 3 bases, with 16 bases separating them. The CDR3 spans 13 residues. The CDR3 protein is CALTVGLHTEAFC. CDR3 coding DNA: TGTGCCTTAACCGTGGGTCTGCACACTGAAGCTTTCTGT.

This clonotype was seen ten or more times. This chain joins TRBV20-1 and TRBJ1-1, with 7 nucleotides matching TRBD1. Germline CDR1 DFQATT, CDR2 SNEGSKA (reference sequence). Losses at the gene ends were 6 bases for V and 1 base for J; bases not matched to a gene: 8. The CDR3 length is 14 residues. CDR3 amino acids: CSATSGQQNTEAFF. The CDR3, as DNA: TGCAGTGCCACTTCGGGACAGCAGAACACTGAAGCTTTCTTT.

The gene calls are TRBV20-1 and TRBJ2-3; TRBD2 matches at 7 bases. J was trimmed by 4 bases and V by 3 bases; bases with no gene match: 4. The CDR3 covers 13 residues. Germline V gene data show CDR1 as DFQATT and CDR2 as SNEGSKA (reference sequence). CDR3 region: CSASRTRADTQYF. CDR3 in DNA: TGCAGTGCTAGTAGGACTAGGGCAGATACGCAGTATTTT.

The rearrangement uses TRBV9 and TRBJ2-3; 10 nucleotides line up with TRBD2. The CDR3 has 17 amino acids. J gave up 2 bases and V 0 bases, and 6 bases lay outside the gene matches. CDR1 and CDR2 from the germline V gene are SGDLS and YYNGEE. CDR3 in DNA: TGTGCCAGCAGCGTAGGTCAGCTAGCGGGAGACACAGATACGCAGTATTTT. Translating gives CASSVGQLAGDTDTQYF.